This entry features one TCR beta chain sequence. Its antigen is as yet unknown. CDR1 and CDR2 from the germline V gene are SQVTM and ANQGSEA. There are 14 residues in the CDR3. Trimming cost V 3 bases and J 0 bases, with 9 bases left between them. Selected positively for CCR7 and CD45RO-negative, naive CD8 cells excluded terminally differentiated effector memory CD45RA+ cells. The data originate from a study of shared clonotypes between healthy human individuals. Study at large: Each donor had three CD4 naive, three CD4 memory, two CD8 naive and one CD8 memory plate.

Overall study findings and caveats: The authors sampled blood alone, and tissue repertoires likely differ.

In the sorted-subset replicate PCRs, about 200 ng DNA, 25,000 to 30,000 T cell genomes, was used. Under the authors' procedure: Filtering differed for immunoSEQ, which gave only junction sequences without quality scores. Sequencing used immunoSEQ multiplex PCR; TCRdb keeps in-frame clones, though not all of them. V, J and clone size are those of that table, while D and trimming were read from the DNA. This table has approximately 2,000,000 clones, about 93% appearing once. The sequence was obtained from a man between 18 and 29 years old in good health. Some clones in this sample may be carry-over from other donors' samples. Sequencing used naive CD8+ T cells from PBMCs. The chain uses TRBV29-1 and TRBJ2-1; D is uncertain. The CDR3 bases are TGCAGCGTTGAGTGGGCAGCCTCCTACAATGAGCAGTTCTTC. Amino acid sequence: CSVEWAASYNEQFF.